Below are 24 T cell receptor beta chains sequenced from a single sample in a study of blood T cell repertoires in COVID-19. Sequenced by immunoSEQ multiplex PCR; TCRdb stores in-frame clones only, minus some. The sample records more than 110,000 clones, about four fifths being singletons. Specimen: PBMCs or T cells enriched from blood (not recorded which). The receptors come from a man in his forties with acute COVID-19.

The chain couples TRBV11-3 to TRBJ2-5; D gene uncertain. The CDR3 runs 13 residues. Trimming removed 2 bases at V and 1 base at J, with 5 bases between. CDR1 SGHNT and CDR2 YENEEA come from the germline V gene. The CDR3 sequence: CASSLNSQETQYF. The CDR3, as DNA: TGTGCCAGCAGCTTAAACAGCCAAGAGACCCAGTACTTC.

The V call is TRBV5-1, the J call TRBJ2-7, with 7 nucleotides matching TRBD1. V was pared by 4 bases and J by 5 bases, with 6 bases of the junction left unmatched. The germline V gene has CDR1 SGHRS and CDR2 YFSETQ. CDR3 length: 13 residues. CDR3 in amino acids: CASSHSGQNEQYF. The CDR3 DNA sequence: TGCGCCAGCAGCCATTCGGGACAGAACGAGCAGTACTTC. Full variable domain (missing parts from reference TRBV5-1 and TRBJ2-7): KAGVTQTPRYLIKTRGQQVTLSCSPISGHRSVSWYQQTPGQGLQFLFEYFSETQRNKGNFPGRFSGRQFSNSRSEMNVSTLELGDSALYLCASSHSGQNEQYFGPGTRLTVT.

V usage is TRBV7-9 and J usage is TRBJ1-5; D is unclear. The CDR3 sequence is 12 residues long. Germline V gives CDR1 SEHNR, CDR2 FQNEAQ (reference sequence). With 5 bases removed from V and 7 bases from J, the gap between germline ends came to 9 bases. As DNA, the CDR3 is TGTGCCAGCAGCATCTATTGGCAGCCCCAGCATTTT. Its translation is CASSIYWQPQHF.

CDR3 sequence (DNA): TGTGCCAGCAGGAGGGGACAGGGGGGCTATGGCTACACCTTC. It codes for CASRRGQGGYGYTF. The chain joins TRBV6-5 to TRBJ1-2, with 11 bases lining up with TRBD1. Per the germline V gene, CDR1 is MNHEY and CDR2 is SVGAGI. CDR3 size: 14 residues. The V gene end was trimmed by 6 bases and the J gene end by 4 bases; junction bases not matched to a gene: 4.

The chain recombines TRBV3-1 (or the pseudogene TRBV3-2) with TRBJ2-5; 12 nucleotides align to TRBD2. With V trimmed by 3 bases and J by 6 bases, 11 bases remained unmatched. Germline loops: CDR1 LGHDT, CDR2 YNNKEL (reference sequence). The CDR3 spans 17 residues. CDR3 protein: CASSHLLRLAGVKTQYF. For the CDR3, the DNA is TGTGCCAGCAGCCATTTACTAAGACTAGCGGGAGTTAAGACCCAGTACTTC.

The rearrangement uses TRBV25-1 and TRBJ1-6, with 9 nucleotides matching TRBD1. The length of the CDR3 is 15 residues. Germline lookup yields CDR1 MGHDK and CDR2 SYGVNS. V lost 3 bases, J lost 10 bases, and 7 bases stayed unmatched. This CDR3 is CASSDTGQGWSPLHF. The CDR3 DNA reads TGTGCCAGCAGTGACACGGGACAGGGATGGTCACCCCTCCACTTT.

This chain connects TRBV6-2 or TRBV6-3 to TRBJ2-2, with D perhaps TRBD2 (6 bases). Germline loops: CDR1 MNHEY, CDR2 SVGEGT. The CDR3 spans 14 residues. V was shortened by 6 bases and J by 9 bases, with 17 bases between the two germline ends. CDR3 bases: TGTGCCAGCAGCTCGAGTCGACTAGGTCGGGAGCTGTTTTTT. Amino acids: CASSSSRLGRELFF.

The chain employs TRBV11-2 and TRBJ2-2; D possibly corresponds to TRBD1 (5 bases). Trimming stripped 0 bases from V and 0 bases from J, with 5 bases between. In germline, CDR1 is SGHAT, CDR2 FQNNGV. This CDR3 comprises 15 residues. CDR3 in amino acids: CASSLEGANTGELFF. The CDR3 coding sequence is TGTGCCAGCAGCTTAGAAGGGGCGAACACCGGGGAGCTGTTTTTT.

The chain employs TRBV2 and TRBJ1-5; D remains ambiguous. The V and J ends lost 4 bases and 7 bases respectively, with 14 bases between them. Germline V gives CDR1 SNHLY, CDR2 FYNNEI. This CDR3 spans 14 amino acids. For the CDR3, the DNA is TGTGCCAGCAGTGTAAGGGAAGACTACCAGCCCCAGCATTTT. Protein sequence: CASSVREDYQPQHF.

The chain links TRBV19 to TRBJ2-3; 8 bases align to TRBD2. After removal of 3 bases from V and 4 bases from J, the junction contained 6 bases not matched to a gene. There are 15 residues in the CDR3. CDR1 is LNHDA, CDR2 SQIVND, per germline (reference sequence). In DNA form, the CDR3 reads TGTGCCAGTAGTATCCCCCGGCGGGGGGCAGATACGCAGTATTTT. This gives the protein CASSIPRRGADTQYF.

This clone was observed once. The chain links TRBV20-1 to TRBJ2-7; no clear D. The CDR3 has 11 residues. V lost 5 bases and J lost 5, with 10 bases in between. Germline V CDR1 and CDR2: DFQATT, SNEGSKA (reference sequence). As DNA, the CDR3 is TGCAGTGCTCAATCTAGAGACGAGCAGTACTTC. Protein product: CSAQSRDEQYF.

V is TRBV18 and J is TRBJ1-1; D possibly corresponds to TRBD1 (5 bases). The CDR3 consists of 13 residues. Per the germline V gene, CDR1 is KGHSH and CDR2 is LQKENI. V lost 4 bases, J lost 1 base, and 7 bases lay in between. CDR3 sequence (DNA): TGTGCCAGCTCACTCGGACAGAACACTGAAGCTTTCTTT. Translating it yields CASSLGQNTEAFF.

The chain links TRBV28 to TRBJ1-6; maybe TRBD1 (5 bases). This CDR3 contains 20 residues. CDR1 and CDR2 (germline): MDHEN, SYDVKM. The V gene lost 3 bases and the J gene lost 9 bases, with 30 bases spanning the gap. The CDR3 sequence is CASSFYGRGWGVPSVSPLHF. CDR3 bases: TGTGCCAGCAGTTTCTATGGGCGTGGATGGGGGGTCCCCTCGGTTTCACCCCTCCACTTT.

The chain is built from TRBV4-3 and TRBJ1-2; D gene ambiguous. The germline CDR1 and CDR2 sequences are LGHNA and YSLEER. This CDR3 comprises 16 residues. V was trimmed by 0 bases and J by 6 bases, leaving 17 bases between them. The CDR3 nucleotides are TGCGCCAGCAGCCAAGAAATGGAGTTTGTGTCAGATGGCTACACCTTC. It translates to CASSQEMEFVSDGYTF.

The chain couples TRBV11-2 to TRBJ2-2; TRBD1 might be the D (6 bases). The V end was cut by 10 bases, the J end by 1 base, with 16 bases between. This CDR3 comprises 15 residues. CDR1 is SGHAT, CDR2 FQNNGV, per germline. CDR3 sequence reads: CATSRADRNTGELFF. CDR3 nucleotides: TGTGCCACCTCCCGAGCGGACAGGAACACCGGGGAGCTGTTTTTT.

This chain uses TRBV5-1 with TRBJ2-2, with 8 bases lining up with TRBD1. The CDR3 runs to 14 residues. CDR1 SGHRS and CDR2 YFSETQ come from the germline V gene. V shed 4 bases, J shed 8 bases, and the junction held 7 bases outside the gene matches. This CDR3 reads CASSPWTGSGELFF. CDR3 DNA: TGCGCCAGCAGCCCCTGGACAGGGTCAGGGGAGCTGTTTTTT.

V usage is TRBV11-2 and J usage is TRBJ2-5, with D perhaps matching TRBD1 (5 bases). Germline V lookup: CDR1 SGHAT, CDR2 FQNNGV. The V and J ends lost 0 bases and 6 bases respectively, with 8 bases between them. The CDR3 covers 13 residues. In DNA, the CDR3 is TGTGCCAGCAGCTTAGACAGGGTGAAGACCCAGTACTTC. Its protein is CASSLDRVKTQYF.

The chain couples TRBV28 to TRBJ1-1, with 7 bases that match TRBD1. The CDR3 runs 17 residues. After removal of 6 bases from V and 0 bases from J, the junction contained 13 bases not matched to a gene. CDR1 and CDR2 (germline): MDHEN, SYDVKM. This CDR3 is CASSSLDTGAVNTEAFF. CDR3 DNA: TGTGCCAGCAGCAGTTTGGATACAGGGGCAGTGAACACTGAAGCTTTCTTT.

This chain uses TRBV12-3 or TRBV12-4 with TRBJ2-7; 8 bases match TRBD1. V lost 5 bases to trimming and J lost 6 bases; unmatched junction nucleotides: 3. The CDR3 length is 12 residues. The CDR3: CASSGDRTEQYF. The CDR3 DNA follows: TGTGCCAGCAGTGGGGACAGGACCGAGCAGTACTTC.

This chain uses TRBV2 with TRBJ1-5, with D perhaps TRBD1 (6 bases). The CDR3 extends over 13 amino acids. Germline CDR1 is SNHLY and CDR2 is FYNNEI. V gave up 8 bases and J gave up 3 bases, with 11 bases separating them. The CDR3 DNA is TGTGCCAGCCTAAAGGGGGACAATCAGCCCCAGCATTTT. This translates into CASLKGDNQPQHF.

This chain joins TRBV5-1 and TRBJ2-7; 9 bases align to TRBD1. In germline, CDR1 is SGHRS, CDR2 YFSETQ. Losses at the gene ends were 2 bases for V and 2 bases for J; bases not matched to a gene: 2. The CDR3 extends over 14 amino acids. This CDR3 is CASSFGDRAYEQYF. CDR3 nucleotides: TGCGCCAGCAGCTTTGGGGACAGGGCCTACGAGCAGTACTTC. Full variable domain (rest looked up from reference TRBV5-1 and TRBJ2-7): KAGVTQTPRYLIKTRGQQVTLSCSPISGHRSVSWYQQTPGQGLQFLFEYFSETQRNKGNFPGRFSGRQFSNSRSEMNVSTLELGDSALYLCASSFGDRAYEQYFGPGTRLTVT.

The gene calls are TRBV6-5 and TRBJ2-5; possible D gene TRBD1, 5 bases. This CDR3 is built from 12 residues. CDR1 and CDR2 from the germline V gene are MNHEY and SVGAGI. Trimming removed 4 bases from V and 10 bases from J, with 13 bases in between. The CDR3 bases are TGTGCCAGCAGTTCGGACAACCTGAGCCAGTACTTC. This sequence encodes CASSSDNLSQYF.

This chain links TRBV4-3 with TRBJ1-1, with unresolved D. CDR1 and CDR2 from the germline V gene are LGHNA and YSLEER. Trimming removed 1 base at V and 0 bases at J, with 18 bases between. CDR3 length: 18 amino acids. The chain's CDR3 is CASSQATTAGSLNTEAFF. The CDR3 coding sequence is TGCGCCAGCAGCCAAGCTACCACCGCGGGCAGTCTGAACACTGAAGCTTTCTTT.

The chain uses TRBV30 and TRBJ2-1; D ambiguous. V lost 2 bases to trimming and J lost 3 bases, with 8 bases between them. Per germline, CDR1 GTSNPN and CDR2 SVGIG (reference sequence). The length of the CDR3 is 13 residues. CDR3 in amino acids: CAWSRSSYNEQFF. Written as DNA, the CDR3 is TGTGCCTGGAGTCGGTCGAGCTACAATGAGCAGTTCTTC. Combining the CDR3 with reference TRBV30 and TRBJ2-1 gives the whole variable domain SQTIHQWPATLVQPVGSPLSLECTVEGTSNPNLYWYRQAAGRGLQLLFYSVGIGQISSEVPQNLSASRPQDRQFILSSKKLLLSDSGFYLCAWSRSSYNEQFFGPGTRLTVL.